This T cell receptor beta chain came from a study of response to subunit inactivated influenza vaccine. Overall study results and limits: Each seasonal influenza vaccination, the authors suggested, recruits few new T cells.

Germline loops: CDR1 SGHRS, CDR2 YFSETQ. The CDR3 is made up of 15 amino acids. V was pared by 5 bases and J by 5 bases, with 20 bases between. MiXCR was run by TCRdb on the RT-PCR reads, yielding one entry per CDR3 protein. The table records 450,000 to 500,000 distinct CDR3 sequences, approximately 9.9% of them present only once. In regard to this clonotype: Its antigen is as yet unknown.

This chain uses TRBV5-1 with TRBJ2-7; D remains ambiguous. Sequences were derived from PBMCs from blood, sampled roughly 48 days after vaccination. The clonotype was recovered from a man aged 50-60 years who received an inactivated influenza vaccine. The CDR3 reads CASSSEPGPRDEQYF. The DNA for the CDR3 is TGCGCCAGCAGTTCGGAGCCGGGCCCCCGTGACGAGCAGTACTTC.